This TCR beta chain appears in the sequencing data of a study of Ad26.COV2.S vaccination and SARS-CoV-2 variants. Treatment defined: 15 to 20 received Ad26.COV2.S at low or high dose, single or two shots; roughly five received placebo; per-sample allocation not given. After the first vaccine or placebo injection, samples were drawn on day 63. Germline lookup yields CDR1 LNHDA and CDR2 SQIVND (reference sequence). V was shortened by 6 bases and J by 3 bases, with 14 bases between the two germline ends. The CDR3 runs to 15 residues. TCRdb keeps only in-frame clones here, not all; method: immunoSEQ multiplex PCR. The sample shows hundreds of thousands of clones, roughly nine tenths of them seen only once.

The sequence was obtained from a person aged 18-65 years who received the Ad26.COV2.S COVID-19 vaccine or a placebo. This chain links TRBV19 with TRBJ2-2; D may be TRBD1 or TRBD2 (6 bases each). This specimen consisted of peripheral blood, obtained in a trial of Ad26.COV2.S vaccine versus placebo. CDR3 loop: CASRVRGVDTGELFF. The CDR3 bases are TGTGCCAGTAGGGTTAGGGGGGTCGACACCGGGGAGCTGTTTTTT.